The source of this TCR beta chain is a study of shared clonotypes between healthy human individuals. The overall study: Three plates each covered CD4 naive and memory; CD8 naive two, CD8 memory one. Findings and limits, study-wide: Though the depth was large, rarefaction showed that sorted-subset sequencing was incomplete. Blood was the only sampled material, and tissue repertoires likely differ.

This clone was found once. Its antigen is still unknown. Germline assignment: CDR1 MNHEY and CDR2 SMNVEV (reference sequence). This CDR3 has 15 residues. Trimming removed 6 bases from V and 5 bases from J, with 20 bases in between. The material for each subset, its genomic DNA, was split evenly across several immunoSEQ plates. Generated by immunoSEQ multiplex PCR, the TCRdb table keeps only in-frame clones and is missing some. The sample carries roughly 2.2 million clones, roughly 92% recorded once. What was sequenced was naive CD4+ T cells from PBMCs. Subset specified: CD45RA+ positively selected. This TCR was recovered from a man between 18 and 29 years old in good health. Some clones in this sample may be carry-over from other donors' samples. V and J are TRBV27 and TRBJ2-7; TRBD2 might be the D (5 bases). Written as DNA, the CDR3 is TGTGCCAGCAGCCGCGGGTGGGCTGGAGTTCACGAGCAGTACTTC. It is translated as CASSRGWAGVHEQYF.